This T cell receptor beta chain was observed in a study of beta chain features in type 1 diabetes. Looking at the study overall: The examined sorted cells totaled about 98 million across samples.

Reverse transcription of all isolated RNA meant that expressed TCRB transcripts were sequenced. Profiling relied on immunoSEQ multiplex PCR, and the TCRdb table lists in-frame clones only, not all of them. The sample shows 400,000 to 550,000 clones, roughly an eighth of them seen only once. Using CD45RO/CCR7/CD25/CD127/CD95/CD27, CD4+ naive, central memory, regulatory and stem cell-like memory cells were sorted. General study findings and limits: The study found moderately but significantly shorter TCRB CDR3s in all four CD4+ subsets of Type 1 diabetes patients. There were fewer insertions and more deletions at the VDJ junctions of type 1 diabetes patients.

As regards this clone: Its antigen is unidentified.

The receptor was derived from a woman younger than 35 in good health. Sequencing was carried out using naive CD4+ T cells from blood.

The CDR3 sequence: CASSRAPRDTQYF. CDR3 in DNA: TGCGCCAGCAGCAGAGCGCCTCGGGATACGCAGTATTTT. V and J are TRBV5-1 and TRBJ2-3; D call uncertain. Trimming shortened V by 4 bases and J by 6 bases, and 12 bases separated the two germline ends. Germline V CDR1 and CDR2: SGHRS, YFSETQ. This CDR3 region has 13 residues.